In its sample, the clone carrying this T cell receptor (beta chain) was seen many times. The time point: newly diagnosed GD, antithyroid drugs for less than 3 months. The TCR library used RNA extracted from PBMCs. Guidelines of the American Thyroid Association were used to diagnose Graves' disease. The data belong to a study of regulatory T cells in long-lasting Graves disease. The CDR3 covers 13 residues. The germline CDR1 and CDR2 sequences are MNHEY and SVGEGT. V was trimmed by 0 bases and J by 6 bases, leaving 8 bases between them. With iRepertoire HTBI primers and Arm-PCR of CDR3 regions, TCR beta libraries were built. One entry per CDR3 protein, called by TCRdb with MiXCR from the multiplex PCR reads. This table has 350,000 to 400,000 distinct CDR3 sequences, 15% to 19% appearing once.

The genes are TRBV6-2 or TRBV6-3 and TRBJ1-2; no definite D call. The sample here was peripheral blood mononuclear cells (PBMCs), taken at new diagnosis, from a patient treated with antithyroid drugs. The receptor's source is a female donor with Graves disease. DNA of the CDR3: TGTGCCAGCAGTTACTCAGGGTCCCATGGCTACACCTTC. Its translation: CASSYSGSHGYTF.